The clone carrying this T cell receptor beta chain was recorded once. TCRdb's copy holds only in-frame clones and misses some; the assay was immunoSEQ multiplex PCR. The sample shows around 400,000 clones, roughly 86% of them seen only once. V was pared by 6 bases and J by 2 bases, with 7 bases of the junction left unmatched. This CDR3 contains 15 residues. In germline, CDR1 is MRHNA, CDR2 SNTAGT. This sample is drawn from a study of blood T cell repertoires in COVID-19. The receptor comes from a woman aged 60 to 75 with COVID-19, enrolled during active disease. This chain connects TRBV6-4 to TRBJ2-1, with 7 bases fitting TRBD1. Sequencing input: peripheral blood. CDR3 protein: CASSRGTGAYNEQFF. The CDR3 DNA is TGTGCCAGCAGCCGCGGCACAGGGGCCTACAATGAGCAGTTCTTC.